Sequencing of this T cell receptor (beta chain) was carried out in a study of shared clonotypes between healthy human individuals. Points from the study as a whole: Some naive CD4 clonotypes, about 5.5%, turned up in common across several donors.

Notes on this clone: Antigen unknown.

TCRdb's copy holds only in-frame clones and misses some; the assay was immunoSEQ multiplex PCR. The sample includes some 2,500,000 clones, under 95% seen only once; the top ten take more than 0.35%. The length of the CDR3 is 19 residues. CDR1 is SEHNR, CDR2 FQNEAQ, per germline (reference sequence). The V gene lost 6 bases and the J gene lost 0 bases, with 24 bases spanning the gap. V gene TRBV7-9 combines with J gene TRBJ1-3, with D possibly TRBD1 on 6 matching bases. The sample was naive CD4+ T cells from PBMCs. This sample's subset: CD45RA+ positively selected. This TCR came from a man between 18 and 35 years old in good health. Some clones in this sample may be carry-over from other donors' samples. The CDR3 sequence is CASRRQESGTPSSGNTIYF. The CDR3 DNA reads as TGTGCCAGCAGACGACAGGAGTCCGGGACACCGAGCTCTGGAAACACCATATATTTT.